The T cell receptor beta chain described here comes from a study of control samples from healthy donors and cancer patients. There are 14 residues in the CDR3. V was pared by 7 bases and J by 7 bases, with 16 bases between. Germline V gene data show CDR1 as SNHLY and CDR2 as FYNNEI. TCRdb's table, derived via immunoSEQ multiplex PCR, lists solely in-frame clones and lacks some. The sample yields 130,000 or so clones, about nine tenths seen once. The specimen was blood. This clonotype was obtained from a man in his forties or fifties in good health. V and J are TRBV2 and TRBJ1-4; tentative D call: TRBD1 (5 bases). The CDR3 region has the DNA TGTGCCAGCATGCGAGGGGAGTTAAGTGAAAAACTGTTTTTT. Protein sequence: CASMRGELSEKLFF.